This entry describes one TCR beta chain. TCR sequencing covered a few patients who responded to pembrolizumab. Using immunoSEQ multiplex PCR, the repertoire was profiled, and TCRdb retains in-frame clones only, with some absent. Among roughly 130,000 clones, around nine tenths were seen once, and the ten largest hold approximately 10%. This specimen comes from a study of PD-1 blockade in mismatch repair-deficient tumors. This sample comprised peripheral blood, obtained roughly 67 weeks after starting pembrolizumab. The clonotype comes from an adult with mismatch repair-deficient cancer.

In DNA form, the CDR3 reads TGTGCCACCAGCGGTCAAGGCCCAGAGACCCAGTACTTC. Its translation is CATSGQGPETQYF. The chain combines TRBV15 with TRBJ2-5; D ambiguous. Trimming removed 5 bases at V and 4 bases at J, with 11 bases between. The CDR3 has 13 residues. Germline V gene data show CDR1 as LNHNV and CDR2 as YYDKDF (reference sequence). Using reference TRBV15 and TRBJ2-5 for the parts outside the CDR3, the full variable domain is DAMVIQNPRYQVTQFGKPVTLSCSQTLNHNVMYWYQQKSSQAPKLLFHYYDKDFNNEADTPDNFQSRRPNTSFCFLDIRSPGLGDTAMYLCATSGQGPETQYFGPGTRLLVL.